A selection of T cell receptor beta chains follows, all from one sample in a study of blood T cell repertoires in COVID-19. This table comes from immunoSEQ multiplex PCR, and its TCRdb copy is limited to in-frame clones, with some not included. In the table there are approximately 400,000 clones, around 88% of which are singletons. The sample comprised peripheral blood. The receptors here all came from a woman between 45 and 65 years old with COVID-19, enrolled during active disease. Each CDR3 is given with its conserved first and last residue. Clone size, where shown, is once, few, many, or a class for clones that have expanded.

v_call	cdr3_length	clone_size	cdr3_aa
TRBV7-2	14	NA	CASSWRQGTNEAFF
TRBV9	13	few	CASSGGLNEKLFF
TRBV2	14	NA	CASSVGSLPGGYTF
TRBV5-6	15	NA	CASSLGDRLNTEAFF
TRBV6-1	15	NA	CASSESRTGGEKLFF
TRBV7-9	15	NA	CASSFGTGGGYGYTF
TRBV5-1	13	NA	CASSRTTGPEAFF
TRBV19	17	NA	CASSGTSGGGTNEKLFF
TRBV6-9	15	once	CASSYSTVVNTEAFF
TRBV5-1	15	NA	CASSLGVSRATEAFF
TRBV2	16	NA	CASSDLSRGQRSPLHF
TRBV9	14	NA	CASSEGGDGYEQYF
TRBV19	14	NA	CASSRGQGSREAFF
TRBV5-1	12	NA	CASSGTGNGYTF
TRBV5-1	14	NA	CASSRRQEVRELFF
TRBV7-9	14	NA	CASSTDREERGYTF
TRBV13	15	NA	CASGEGGVYGRELFF
TRBV10-2	14	NA	CASCRGQGSFEQYF
TRBV5-1	15	NA	CASSFTQANTGELFF
TRBV10-1	13	few	CASSDRGSETQYF
TRBV6-5	16	NA	CASSYGGQRRGYGYTF
TRBV4-2	15	NA	CASSHPEQGAGGYTF
TRBV5-1	12	NA	CASSFGNYGYTF
TRBV15	16	NA	CATSRDLTPGRDGYTF
TRBV12-5	13	NA	CASGLENNSPLHF
TRBV19	15	NA	CASSTKTGDNYGYTF
TRBV6-5	15	NA	CASSPRQGERYGYTF
TRBV7-9	15	NA	CASSLLSGADTEAFF
TRBV27	14	NA	CASSPDRVAGKLFF
TRBV28	16	once	CASSLAGVSGANVLTF
TRBV3-1/TRBV3-2	17	NA	CASSQDRRGPYTDTQYF
TRBV28	18	once	CASRPTIKTSGGVNEQFF
TRBV10-3	15	NA	CAISEAGAPNSPLHF
TRBV30	11	NA	CAGGSGETQYF
TRBV6-5	12	NA	CASSSQGVEAFF
TRBV7-7	16	NA	CASSLGTSPSQETQYF
TRBV7-2	13	few	CASSLVAGGPQHF
TRBV19	12	NA	CASASSSYEQYF
TRBV9	14	NA	CASSVDGGYTEAFF
TRBV10-3	16	NA	CAISRLAGANTGELFF
TRBV12-5	13	NA	CASGGGSYNEQFF
TRBV19	13	NA	CASSIPGNTEAFF
TRBV9	17	once	CASSVVSETGSGNTIYF
TRBV4-2	17	NA	CASSQENVYGPPYGYTF
TRBV12-5	14	once	CASGLVEATGEAFF
TRBV10-1	17	few	CASSESVAGAQGTEAFF